One and the same sample provided the 16 T cell receptor beta chains below, sequenced in a study of blood T cell repertoires in COVID-19. Method: immunoSEQ multiplex PCR; TCRdb's copy keeps in-frame clones and lacks some. The sample holds about 70,000 clones, around 85% seen once. The sequenced material came from peripheral blood. These receptors were obtained from a human donor in a cohort sampled during active COVID-19.

V usage is TRBV6-6 and J usage is TRBJ2-5, with 7 positions matching TRBD1. The V gene's germline CDR1 is MNHNY and CDR2 SVGAGI (reference sequence). Trimming removed 5 bases from V and 10 bases from J; junction bases left unmatched: 16. This CDR3 has 15 amino acids. The DNA of the CDR3 is TGTGCCAGCAGTGACCAGGACAGGTCTAATAGTATCCAGTACTTC. It specifies CASSDQDRSNSIQYF.

CDR3 bases: TGTGCCAGCTCGTACTACAGGGGAAACACCGGGGAGCTGTTTTTT. It yields the protein CASSYYRGNTGELFF. This sequence joins TRBV18 and TRBJ2-2; 7 bases line up with TRBD1. This CDR3 is 15 amino acids long. CDR1 is KGHSH, CDR2 LQKENI, per germline. V was pared by 6 bases and J by 2 bases, with 6 bases of the junction left unmatched.

The chain uses TRBV19 and TRBJ1-6; tentative D call: TRBD1 (5 bases). The CDR3 spans 13 residues. Germline lookup yields CDR1 LNHDA and CDR2 SQIVND (reference sequence). Trimming took off 8 bases at V and 7 bases at J, with 12 bases between the two ends. In DNA form, the CDR3 reads TGTGCCAGTTCCTCCAGGGTCAATTCACCCCTCCACTTT. It translates to CASSSRVNSPLHF.

The chain employs TRBV5-6 and TRBJ2-1; D uncertain. Trimming cost V 0 bases and J 5 bases, with 6 bases left between them. Germline V gene sequence: CDR1 SGHDT, CDR2 YYEEEE. This CDR3 comprises 13 residues. As DNA, the CDR3 is TGTGCCAGCAGCTTGGTCTCAGACAATGAGCAGTTCTTC. It translates to CASSLVSDNEQFF. The full variable domain, with the rest looked up from reference TRBV5-6 and TRBJ2-1, is DAGVTQSPTHLIKTRGQQVTLRCSPKSGHDTVSWYQQALGQGPQFIFQYYEEEERQRGNFPDRFSGHQFPNYSSELNVNALLLGDSALYLCASSLVSDNEQFFGPGTRLTVL.

The genes are TRBV2 and TRBJ2-7; maybe TRBD1 (5 bases). The CDR3 has 14 residues. V shed 7 bases and J shed 0 bases, with 13 bases lying between them. Germline CDR1 reads SNHLY; CDR2 reads FYNNEI. This CDR3 is CASIRSGSSYEQYF. The CDR3 region has the DNA TGTGCCAGCATTCGTTCAGGGTCCTCCTACGAGCAGTACTTC.

This clone has only a few counts. V and J are TRBV6-5 and TRBJ1-5; 7 bases agree with TRBD1. This CDR3 spans 14 amino acids. Germline V gene lookup returns CDR1 MNHEY and CDR2 SVGAGI. The trim removed 5 bases at V and 6 bases at J, leaving 7 bases unmatched. The CDR3 coding sequence is TGTGCCAGCAGTCCGACAGGGAGGAGTCAGCCCCAGCATTTT. It codes for CASSPTGRSQPQHF.

This chain connects TRBV19 to TRBJ2-7, with TRBD2 identical over 7 bases. This CDR3 has 13 residues. Germline values: CDR1 LNHDA, CDR2 SQIVND (reference sequence). V dropped 7 bases and J dropped 2; count of bases not matched to a gene: 5. Here the CDR3 DNA reads TGTGCCAGTACCCCGGGGGGAACCTACGAGCAGTACTTC. Its translation: CASTPGGTYEQYF.

The V gene is TRBV7-2, the J gene TRBJ2-7; TRBD2 is a possible D gene (5 bases). The length of the CDR3 is 16 residues. The V end was cut by 5 bases, the J end by 2 bases, with 19 bases between. CDR1 and CDR2 (germline): SGHTA, FQGNSA. CDR3 sequence: CASSIDGVSGAYEQYF. CDR3 bases: TGTGCCAGCAGCATCGACGGGGTTTCCGGGGCCTACGAGCAGTACTTC.

This clone was detected only once. The chain recombines TRBV18 with TRBJ2-2; the D gene is possibly TRBD1 (5 bases). The CDR3 totals 14 residues. Trimming cost V 2 bases and J 6 bases, with 10 bases left between them. The V gene's germline CDR1 is KGHSH and CDR2 LQKENI. CDR3 amino acids: CASSPGRGPGELFF. CDR3 in DNA: TGTGCCAGCTCACCAGGAAGGGGTCCCGGGGAGCTGTTTTTT.

The chain recombines TRBV11-2 with TRBJ2-7; D is uncertain. Trimming took off 3 bases at V and 2 bases at J, with 11 bases between the two ends. CDR3 length: 14 amino acids. Germline assignment: CDR1 SGHAT and CDR2 FQNNGV. This CDR3 is CASSLLSQAYEQYF. Here the CDR3 DNA reads TGTGCCAGCAGCTTGTTATCCCAGGCCTACGAGCAGTACTTC. Supplemented by reference TRBV11-2 and TRBJ2-7, the full variable domain reads EAGVAQSPRYKIIEKRQSVAFWCNPISGHATLYWYQQILGQGPKLLIQFQNNGVVDDSQLPKDRFSAERLKGVDSTLKIQPAKLEDSAVYLCASSLLSQAYEQYFGPGTRLTVT.

The rearrangement uses TRBV6-1 and TRBJ1-2, with 8 bases lining up with TRBD1. The V and J ends lost 0 bases and 7 bases, in that order; junction bases with no gene match: 7. Germline V gene lookup returns CDR1 MNHNS and CDR2 SASEGT. The CDR3 loop spans 15 amino acids. The CDR3 spells CASSEARGPIGGYTF. CDR3 in DNA: TGTGCCAGCAGTGAAGCCAGGGGGCCTATTGGTGGCTACACCTTC.

The chain uses TRBV6-6 and TRBJ1-1; no definite D call. Germline V gene sequence: CDR1 MNHNY, CDR2 SVGAGI (reference sequence). The ends were cut back, 6 bases at V and 4 bases at J, with 12 bases in the middle. The CDR3 extends over 13 amino acids. CDR3 nucleotides: TGTGCCAGCAGGTTAGGAGGCTCCACTGAAGCTTTCTTT. It yields the protein CASRLGGSTEAFF.

This chain joins TRBV28 and TRBJ2-3, with D possibly matching TRBD1 (5 bases). This CDR3 comprises 15 residues. CDR1 and CDR2 from the germline V gene are MDHEN and SYDVKM. The ends were cut back, 6 bases at V and 4 bases at J, with 17 bases in the middle. As DNA, the CDR3 is TGTGCCAGCAGCCCAGCAGGGCTGGCGGCAGATACGCAGTATTTT. This codes for CASSPAGLAADTQYF.

This chain uses TRBV9 with TRBJ1-1, with 10 bases that match TRBD1. CDR1 is SGDLS and CDR2 is YYNGEE in the germline V gene. The CDR3 is 17 residues long. V shed 3 bases and J 4 bases; nucleotides not matched to a gene: 12. The CDR3 DNA is TGTGCCAGCAGCGGAGGGACAGGGGACCCCTGGGGCACTGAAGCTTTCTTT. Amino acids: CASSGGTGDPWGTEAFF. The full variable domain, rest sourced from reference TRBV9 and TRBJ1-1, is DSGVTQTPKHLITATGQRVTLRCSPRSGDLSVYWYQQSLDQGLQFLIQYYNGEERAKGNILERFSAQQFPDLHSELNLSSLELGDSALYFCASSGGTGDPWGTEAFFGQGTRLTVV.

The chain recombines TRBV7-6 with TRBJ2-2, with 9 bases identical to TRBD1. Germline lookup yields CDR1 SGHVS and CDR2 FNYEAQ. With 1 base clipped from V and 6 bases from J, the junction kept 6 bases outside the gene matches. This CDR3 region has 16 residues. CDR3 amino acids: CASSLGGQGWSGELFF. The DNA of the CDR3 is TGTGCCAGCAGCTTAGGAGGACAGGGGTGGTCCGGGGAGCTGTTTTTT.

The chain joins TRBV5-4 to TRBJ1-6, with TRBD1 matching over 11 bases. CDR1 is SGHNT and CDR2 is YYREEE in the germline V gene (reference sequence). The J segment lost 8 bases and the V segment lost 2 bases, leaving 12 bases of the junction unmatched. The length of the CDR3 is 18 residues. DNA of the CDR3: TGTGCCAGCAGCTTTCGCCCCGGGACAGGGGGGTTTGATTCACCCCTCCACTTT. Translation: CASSFRPGTGGFDSPLHF.